This is a list of T cell receptor beta chains from one sample in a study of blood T cell repertoires in COVID-19. Repertoires were generated with immunoSEQ multiplex PCR, while TCRdb's copy carries only in-frame clones and drops some. The sample holds 110,000 to 150,000 clones, roughly 77% seen once. The specimen sequenced was peripheral blood. The receptors derive from a woman aged 70-85 years with COVID-19, enrolled during active disease. CDR3s include the opening cysteine and the closing phenylalanine or tryptophan. Fields, in order: V gene, clone size, D gene, J gene, CDR3 DNA, CDR3 protein. The D gene is left open where the match is weak. Clone sizes are given selectively: once, few, many, or a class where the clone is expanded.

TRBV5-4	NA	TRBD1	TRBJ1-1	TGTGCCAGCAGCTTAGGGGGCAATGGTGAAGCTTTCTTT	CASSLGGNGEAFF
TRBV20-1	NA	NA	TRBJ2-1	TGCAGTGTGGGCAGGAATGAGCAGTTCTTC	CSVGRNEQFF
TRBV7-8	once	NA	TRBJ1-3	TGTGCCAGCAGGTCGGGAGGAAACACCATATATTTT	CASRSGGNTIYF
TRBV29-1	few	TRBD1	TRBJ1-2	TGCAGCGTTGAGGGCAGGGGGAGTGGCTACACCTTC	CSVEGRGSGYTF
TRBV6-1	NA	NA	TRBJ1-2	TGTGCCAGCAGTTTCCCCGGGAACTATGGCTACACCTTC	CASSFPGNYGYTF
TRBV5-1	NA	TRBD1	TRBJ1-2	TGCGCCAGCAGCTCCCTAGTGGGACAGGGGGCTCATGGCTACACCTTC	CASSSLVGQGAHGYTF
TRBV29-1	NA	NA	TRBJ1-1	TGCAGCTTCACCCTTGGGCCTCTGGCCACTGAAGCTTTCTTT	CSFTLGPLATEAFF
TRBV7-2	NA	TRBD1	TRBJ1-1	TGTGCCAGCAGGGTACAGGGGGCTGGAAGGAACACTGAAGCTTTCTTT	CASRVQGAGRNTEAFF
TRBV7-2	NA	NA	TRBJ1-5	TGTGCCAGCAGCTTATCGGGAATTCAGCCCCAGCATTTT	CASSLSGIQPQHF
TRBV19	NA	NA	TRBJ1-4	TGTGCCAGTACCCGACAGTCGGCAACTAATGAAAAACTGTTTTTT	CASTRQSATNEKLFF
TRBV1	NA	NA	TRBJ2-3	TGCACCAGCAGCCAAGATAGGGAGAGAGTGGACTCTAGCACAGATACGCAGTATTTT	CTSSQDRERVDSSTDTQYF
TRBV9	NA	TRBD2	TRBJ2-5	TGTGCCAGCAGCGTTAGCCCCAAGGGAGCGGGGGGGCAAGAGACCCAGTACTTC	CASSVSPKGAGGQETQYF
TRBV5-1	NA	NA	TRBJ1-4	TGCGCCAGCAGCCAGCAAGGGGGTGAAAAACTGTTTTTT	CASSQQGGEKLFF
TRBV28	NA	NA	TRBJ1-1	TGTGCCAGCCGTAGCGTTGAAGCTTTCTTT	CASRSVEAFF
TRBV2	NA	NA	TRBJ1-5	TGTGCCAGCAGGTTGACTGGCAATCAGCCCCAGCATTTT	CASRLTGNQPQHF
TRBV7-2	NA	NA	TRBJ1-5	TGTGCCAGCAGCTTAGCCGATCAGCCCCAGCATTTT	CASSLADQPQHF
TRBV3-1/TRBV3-2	NA	TRBD1	TRBJ2-7	TGTGCCAGCAGCCCGGGGACAGGGATCTACGAGCAGTACTTC	CASSPGTGIYEQYF
TRBV19	NA	TRBD1	TRBJ2-2	TGTGCCAGTAGTACCGGACAGGCGGGTGCAAACACCGGGGAGCTGTTTTTT	CASSTGQAGANTGELFF
TRBV10-3	once	TRBD1	TRBJ1-3	TGTGCCATCAGTGAGCGAGACAGGGGGCGAGGAAACACCATATATTTT	CAISERDRGRGNTIYF
TRBV3-1/TRBV3-2	NA	NA	TRBJ1-2	TGTGCCAGCAGCCCCAGTTGGGGGGGTGCTTATGGCTACACCTTC	CASSPSWGGAYGYTF
TRBV28	few	TRBD1	TRBJ1-5	TGTGCCAGCAGGGCGACAGGGTCCGCCGCCAATCAGCCCCAGCATTTT	CASRATGSAANQPQHF
TRBV6-5	NA	NA	TRBJ1-1	TGTGCCAGCAGTCGGTACACTGAAGCTTTCTTT	CASSRYTEAFF
TRBV27	NA	NA	TRBJ1-5	TGTGCCAGCAAGTCGAGAAATCAGCCCCAGCATTTT	CASKSRNQPQHF
TRBV7-9	NA	TRBD1	TRBJ1-1	TGTGCCAGCAGCTTGACCGACAGGGGGCGTGAGTGGCCCCAAGCTTTCTTT	CASSLTDRGREWPQAFF
TRBV28	NA	TRBD1	TRBJ1-6	TGTGCCAGCAGTGGACAGGGCAATTCACCCCTCCACTTT	CASSGQGNSPLHF
TRBV6-1	few	TRBD1	TRBJ1-2	TGTGCCAGCAGTGAAGGGTTCCAGGGGGTTAGCTATGGCTACACCTTC	CASSEGFQGVSYGYTF
TRBV9	NA	NA	TRBJ1-1	TGTGCCAGCAGCGTAGTGGTTGCGGGCATGAACACTGAAGCTTTCTTT	CASSVVVAGMNTEAFF
TRBV25-1	NA	NA	TRBJ1-2	TGTGCCAGCAGTGAAAAGATGAGCGGCTACACCTTC	CASSEKMSGYTF
TRBV5-1	NA	TRBD1	TRBJ2-5	TGCGCCAGCAGCTTATCCGGGACAGAGACACAAGAGACCCAGTACTTC	CASSLSGTETQETQYF
TRBV27	NA	TRBD1	TRBJ1-1	TGTGCCAGCAGTTTAAAAGGGCAGGGGGTTAACACTGAAGCTTTCTTT	CASSLKGQGVNTEAFF
TRBV4-2	NA	NA	TRBJ2-3	TGTGCCAGCAGCCAAGATCCAAGGGGCGATACGCAGTATTTT	CASSQDPRGDTQYF
TRBV7-2	NA	NA	TRBJ1-2	TGTGCCAGCAGCCTTAGGGCCCTGAGGGCTATGGGAGGCTACACCTTC	CASSLRALRAMGGYTF
TRBV10-3	once	TRBD1	TRBJ1-1	TGTGCCATTGCGGCGCGACAGGGACAGGTCCTAAGTGACGCTTTCTTT	CAIAARQGQVLSDAFF
TRBV5-8	NA	TRBD1	TRBJ1-1	TGTGCCAGCAGGAAGCGACAGGGAAAGGCTGAAGCTTTCTTT	CASRKRQGKAEAFF
TRBV6-5	NA	NA	TRBJ2-3	TGTGCCAGCATGGAGATAGATACGCAGTATTTT	CASMEIDTQYF
TRBV2	NA	TRBD1	TRBJ2-2	TGTGCCAGCAGAGCTCGGACAGGGGGCTCCGGGGAGCTGTTTTTT	CASRARTGGSGELFF
TRBV5-1	NA	TRBD1	TRBJ2-7	TGCGCCAGCAGCTCTTCAGGGGGTTCCTACGAGCAGTACTTC	CASSSSGGSYEQYF
TRBV5-4	NA	TRBD2	TRBJ2-1	TGTGCCAGCAGCTCTTTTTCCGGGGCGGGGGATGAGCAGTTCTTC	CASSSFSGAGDEQFF
TRBV2	NA	NA	TRBJ2-7	TGTGCCACCTGGGACACCTACGAGCAGTACTTC	CATWDTYEQYF
TRBV27	NA	NA	TRBJ2-7	TGTGCCAGCAAGACAATACAGGGTTACGAGCAGTACTTC	CASKTIQGYEQYF
TRBV7-9	NA	NA	TRBJ2-2	TGTGCCAGCAGCTTGCAGGGATTCGGGGGGGAGCTGTTTTTT	CASSLQGFGGELFF
TRBV3-1/TRBV3-2	NA	NA	TRBJ1-2	TGTGCCAGCAGCAACCGGGGACATTACAACTATGGCTACACCTTC	CASSNRGHYNYGYTF
TRBV5-4	NA	NA	TRBJ2-3	TGTGCCAGCAGCTTCGGTTACACAGATACGCAGTATTTT	CASSFGYTDTQYF